Listed below are T cell receptor beta chains from one sample, sequenced in a study of T cells after posttransplantation cyclophosphamide. Only in-frame clones appear in the TCRdb table, and some are missing; sequencing was by immunoSEQ multiplex PCR. The table includes 25,000 to 35,000 clones, roughly 89% detected once. Sequencing input: PBMCs. These receptors were collected from a woman aged 40 to 55 with a blood cancer, CMV-positive, and with a related stem cell donor. CDR3s include the opening cysteine and the closing phenylalanine or tryptophan. Each record gives: D gene, clone size, J gene, V gene, CDR3 protein, CDR3 DNA. A D gene is named only where the DNA matches it firmly. Only part of the rows carry a size: once, few, many, or a class if the clone is expanded.

TRBD1 few TRBJ1-4 TRBV28 CASSSGGQGIEKLFF TGTGCCAGCAGTTCCGGGGGACAGGGAATTGAAAAACTGTTTTTT
TRBD2 - TRBJ2-5 TRBV5-4 CASSFPVAGGGETQYF TGTGCCAGCAGCTTCCCCGTAGCGGGGGGGGGAGAGACCCAGTACTTC
- - TRBJ1-1 TRBV27 CASSSVKMGGLVGDTEAFF TGTGCCAGCAGTTCCGTAAAGATGGGGGGGCTGGTGGGGGACACTGAAGCTTTCTTT
- - TRBJ1-1 TRBV6-5 CASKGSGGNTEAFF TGTGCCAGCAAGGGCTCGGGGGGGAACACTGAAGCTTTCTTT
- once TRBJ1-5 TRBV7-8 CASSLYAEEPQHF TGTGCCAGCAGCTTATACGCAGAGGAGCCCCAGCATTTT
TRBD1 once TRBJ2-7 TRBV29-1 CSVRQGSYEQYF TGCAGCGTAAGACAGGGTTCCTACGAGCAGTACTTC
- - TRBJ2-7 TRBV4-1 CASSQAGAPEQYF TGCGCCAGCAGCCAAGCTGGGGCTCCCGAGCAGTACTTC
- - TRBJ2-3 TRBV9 CASRPHQGHTDTQYF TGTGCCAGCCGACCCCATCAGGGTCACACAGATACGCAGTATTTT
- - TRBJ1-2 TRBV9 CASSVVRGNGYTF TGTGCCAGCAGCGTGGTCAGGGGAAATGGCTACACCTTC
- - TRBJ1-6 TRBV9 CASSVAQGNSPLHF TGTGCCAGCAGCGTAGCCCAGGGGAATTCACCCCTCCACTTT
- few TRBJ1-1 TRBV7-9 CASSLSGRTEAFF TGTGCCAGCAGCTTATCAGGGAGGACTGAAGCTTTCTTT
- - TRBJ2-7 TRBV6-5 CASSLQGLSYEQYF TGTGCCAGCAGCTTACAGGGTCTTAGCTACGAGCAGTACTTC
TRBD1 few TRBJ1-1 TRBV10-3 CAITEQGADTEAFF TGTGCCATCACAGAGCAGGGGGCCGACACTGAAGCTTTCTTT
TRBD1 - TRBJ1-1 TRBV2 CASSEASQGRGRTEAFF TGTGCCAGCAGTGAAGCGTCCCAAGGCAGGGGGAGGACTGAAGCTTTCTTT
- few TRBJ2-7 TRBV5-1 CASSPGYQANGEQYF TGCGCCAGCAGCCCAGGGTACCAGGCGAACGGCGAGCAGTACTTC
- - TRBJ1-5 TRBV9 CASSDPPRDGGNQPQHF TGTGCCAGCAGCGACCCTCCCCGGGACGGAGGGAATCAGCCCCAGCATTTT
- few TRBJ2-1 TRBV13 CASSLAGNPYNEQFF TGTGCCAGCAGCTTAGCGGGGAACCCCTACAATGAGCAGTTCTTC
TRBD1 - TRBJ2-7 TRBV19 CASTWTGDSYEQYF TGTGCCAGTACCTGGACAGGGGACTCCTACGAGCAGTACTTC
- - TRBJ1-2 TRBV4-3 CASSQVKDGNGYTF TGCGCCAGCAGCCAAGTCAAGGACGGGAATGGCTACACCTTC
TRBD1 - TRBJ1-5 TRBV28 CASSSGGWGKEGQPQHF TGTGCCAGCAGTTCAGGGGGTTGGGGCAAGGAGGGGCAGCCCCAGCATTTT
- - TRBJ1-1 TRBV28 CASSLARGGLGEAFF TGTGCCAGCAGTTTGGCTAGGGGCGGCTTGGGTGAAGCTTTCTTT
TRBD2 - TRBJ2-7 TRBV29-1 CSVPGTSGDYEQYF TGCAGCGTTCCAGGGACTAGCGGGGACTACGAGCAGTACTTC
TRBD2 - TRBJ2-1 TRBV28 CASSLGGRDEQFF TGTGCCAGCAGTTTAGGCGGGAGGGATGAGCAGTTCTTC
TRBD2 - TRBJ2-2 TRBV7-2 CASSLGGGGELFF TGTGCCAGCAGCTTAGGGGGGGGCGGGGAGCTGTTTTTT
- - TRBJ1-4 TRBV6-6 CASTKGAGEWEKLFF TGTGCCAGCACCAAAGGGGCGGGGGAATGGGAAAAACTGTTTTTT
TRBD1 - TRBJ2-7 TRBV29-1 CSIFSGTAMEQYF TGCAGCATATTCTCCGGGACAGCCATGGAGCAGTACTTC
- - TRBJ1-1 TRBV28 CASSLIEGMGNTEAFF TGTGCCAGCAGTTTAATAGAGGGAATGGGGAACACTGAAGCTTTCTTT
TRBD2 - TRBJ2-7 TRBV4-2 CASSQEGPLWTSEAHEQYF TGTGCCAGCAGCCAAGAGGGTCCATTATGGACTAGCGAGGCCCACGAGCAGTACTTC
- - TRBJ2-2 TRBV6-5 CASSQDSGELFF TGTGCCAGCAGTCAGGACAGCGGGGAGCTGTTTTTT
TRBD2 - TRBJ2-5 TRBV2 CASKTSMEETQYF TGTGCCAGCAAGACTAGCATGGAAGAGACCCAGTACTTC
TRBD1 - TRBJ1-5 TRBV19 CASSTGQGNQPQHF TGTGCCAGTAGTACTGGACAGGGGAATCAGCCCCAGCATTTT
- once TRBJ1-1 TRBV7-9 CASSLVRDSEAFF TGTGCCAGCAGCTTAGTTAGGGACTCTGAAGCTTTCTTT
- - TRBJ2-7 TRBV7-9 CASSSLSGNHYEQYF TGTGCCAGCAGCTCCTTGTCAGGGAACCACTACGAGCAGTACTTC
TRBD1 - TRBJ1-2 TRBV4-3 CASSQGGTGQNYGYTF TGCGCCAGCAGCCAAGGGGGGACAGGTCAAAACTATGGCTACACCTTC
- - TRBJ1-4 TRBV18 CASSPSGLNRANEKLFF TGTGCCAGCTCACCCTCCGGACTAAATCGGGCTAATGAAAAACTGTTTTTT
TRBD1 - TRBJ1-2 TRBV18 CASSRDRKGGDGYTF TGTGCCAGCTCAAGGGACAGAAAAGGCGGGGATGGCTACACCTTC
TRBD2 - TRBJ2-5 TRBV7-9 CASRNAGGLETQYF TGTGCCAGCAGAAATGCGGGGGGGCTTGAGACCCAGTACTTC
- - TRBJ2-7 TRBV5-6 CASSLSFPDYEQYF TGTGCCAGCAGCTTGAGTTTCCCAGACTACGAGCAGTACTTC
- - TRBJ2-7 TRBV19 CASSIVGREQYF TGTGCCAGTAGTATCGTGGGGCGCGAGCAGTACTTC
- - TRBJ1-2 TRBV11-2 CASSPGTHYGYTF TGTGCCAGCAGCCCCGGGACACACTATGGCTACACCTTC
- - TRBJ2-5 TRBV5-1 CASSFGTRQETQYF TGCGCCAGCAGCTTTGGGACAAGGCAAGAGACCCAGTACTTC
TRBD1 - TRBJ2-1 TRBV7-3 CASSTGTGAGEQFF TGTGCCAGCAGCACGGGGACAGGGGCGGGTGAGCAGTTCTTC
- - TRBJ1-2 TRBV6-5 CASLNSGDYGYTF TGTGCCAGCTTGAATTCCGGGGATTATGGCTACACCTTC
- few TRBJ2-3 TRBV19 CASSTRTVSGLTDTQYF TGTGCCAGTAGTACTCGGACGGTTAGCGGACTCACAGATACGCAGTATTTT
- - TRBJ1-6 TRBV5-4 CASSPNPGENSPLHF TGTGCCAGCAGCCCAAACCCGGGAGAGAATTCACCCCTCCACTTT
TRBD1 few TRBJ1-6 TRBV19 CASSIGTGVDSPLHF TGTGCCAGTAGTATAGGGACAGGGGTGGATTCACCCCTCCACTTT